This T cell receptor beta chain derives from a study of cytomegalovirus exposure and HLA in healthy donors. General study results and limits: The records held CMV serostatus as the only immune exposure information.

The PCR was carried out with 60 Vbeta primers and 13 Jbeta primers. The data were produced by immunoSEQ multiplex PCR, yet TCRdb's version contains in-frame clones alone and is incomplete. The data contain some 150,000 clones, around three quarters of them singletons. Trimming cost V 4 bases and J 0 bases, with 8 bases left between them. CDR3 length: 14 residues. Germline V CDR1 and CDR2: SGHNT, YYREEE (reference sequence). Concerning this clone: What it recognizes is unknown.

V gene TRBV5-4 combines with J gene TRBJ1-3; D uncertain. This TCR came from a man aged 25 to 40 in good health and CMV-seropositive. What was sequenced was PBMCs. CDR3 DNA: TGTGCCAGCAGCGCCACTATCTCTGGAAACACCATATATTTT. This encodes CASSATISGNTIYF.